This is a list of T cell receptor beta chains from one sample in a study of CD8 T cells in ankylosing spondylitis. TCRdb redid the calling of the 5' RACE reads with MiXCR, one entry per CDR3 protein. This sample has about 350,000 distinct CDR3 sequences; more than 20% occur once, and the top ten carry around 14%. Sequencing was performed on blood, either unsorted or a sorted T cell fraction (not recorded which). The receptor set was obtained from a male donor with ankylosing spondylitis or in good health (not recorded which). The CDR3 runs from the conserved cysteine through the conserved F or W. D genes are given only for firm matches. Not every row has a clone size; where given, it reads once, few, many or a size class.

j_call d_call v_call clone_size cdr3_aa cdr3_nt
TRBJ2-2 . TRBV6-1 . CASKLVGTAGELFF TGTGCCAGCAAACTAGTCGGGACCGCCGGGGAGCTGTTTTTT
TRBJ2-1 . TRBV7-9 . CASRPTSIHEQFF TGTGCCAGCAGACCCACTAGCATCCATGAGCAGTTCTTC
TRBJ1-4 . TRBV12-3/TRBV12-4 . CASRSHRVIELFF TGTGCCAGCAGGTCCCACAGGGTAATAGAACTGTTTTTT
TRBJ2-1 TRBD2 TRBV29-1 few CSVDGGAIDEQFF TGCAGCGTTGACGGGGGGGCCATCGATGAGCAGTTCTTC
TRBJ2-7 . TRBV29-1 . CSVGDSTYEQYF TGCAGCGTTGGTGACAGTACCTACGAGCAGTACTTC
TRBJ2-1 . TRBV19 . CASSFYGANEQFF TGTGCCAGTAGTTTCTACGGGGCCAATGAGCAGTTCTTC
TRBJ2-1 . TRBV11-2 . CASSLDPAGDSLNEQFF TGTGCCAGCAGCTTAGATCCCGCAGGGGATTCCCTCAATGAGCAGTTCTTC
TRBJ2-7 TRBD1 TRBV5-1 . CASSGDRVPSYEQYF TGCGCCAGCAGCGGGGACAGGGTCCCCTCCTACGAGCAGTACTTC
TRBJ2-1 . TRBV12-3/TRBV12-4 few CASSPNLNEQFF TGTGCCAGCAGTCCCAATCTTAATGAGCAGTTCTTC
TRBJ2-5 . TRBV7-6 . CASSLALQQETQYF TGTGCCAGCAGCTTAGCGCTACAGCAAGAGACCCAGTACTTC
TRBJ2-7 TRBD2 TRBV11-2 few CASSLRVAGPSYEQYF TGTGCCAGCAGCCTAAGAGTAGCGGGGCCGTCCTACGAGCAGTACTTC
TRBJ2-3 . TRBV4-2 few CASSQDLVTTFSTDTQYF TGTGCCAGCAGCCAAGATCTCGTGACTACCTTTAGCACAGATACGCAGTATTTT
TRBJ2-7 TRBD2 TRBV20-1 few CSARQRGYYEQYF TGCAGTGCTAGACAGCGGGGGTACTACGAGCAGTACTTC
TRBJ2-7 . TRBV11-2 few CASSLPRQPYEQYF TGTGCCAGCAGCTTACCCCGTCAGCCCTACGAGCAGTACTTC
TRBJ1-2 . TRBV5-4 . CASKEASNYGYTF TGTGCCAGCAAGGAAGCTTCTAACTATGGCTACACCTTC
TRBJ2-1 . TRBV4-1 few CASSQVEGDEQFF TGCGCCAGCAGCCAAGTCGAAGGGGATGAGCAGTTCTTC
TRBJ2-5 . TRBV30 . CAWNRVEGETQYF TGTGCCTGGAACCGGGTTGAGGGAGAGACCCAGTACTTC
TRBJ2-3 TRBD2 TRBV20-1 . CSARVRPLAGGYFEDTQYF TGCAGTGCTAGGGTCCGACCCTTAGCGGGGGGGTATTTTGAAGATACGCAGTATTTT
TRBJ2-1 TRBD2 TRBV7-9 . CASSPLTSGGVNEQFF TGTGCCAGCAGCCCCCTGACTAGCGGGGGAGTGAATGAGCAGTTCTTC
TRBJ1-1 . TRBV5-6 few CASSLSRGNTEAFF TGTGCCAGCAGCCTGAGCCGGGGGAACACTGAAGCTTTCTTT
TRBJ2-2 . TRBV6-5 few CASSYSGTGAGELFF TGTGCCAGCAGTTACTCTGGAACGGGGGCCGGGGAGCTGTTTTTT
TRBJ1-1 . TRBV20-1 few CSATDLGNTEAFF TGCAGCGCAACCGATTTAGGGAACACTGAAGCTTTCTTT
TRBJ2-2 TRBD1 TRBV15 few CATSREMAGGSTGELFF TGTGCCACCAGCAGAGAAATGGCAGGGGGATCCACCGGGGAGCTGTTTTTT
TRBJ2-1 TRBD2 TRBV12-3/TRBV12-4 few CASSPRLAGVYNEQFF TGTGCCAGCAGTCCCCGACTAGCGGGGGTCTACAATGAGCAGTTCTTC